Sequencing of this TCR beta chain was carried out in a study of glioma-infiltrating T cells after dendritic cell vaccination. Overall study results and limits: Higher TCR clonality did not directly relate to longer survival. Higher pretreatment TIL content predicted longer progression-free time and survival.

Time point reported: after dendritic cell vaccination, including at tumor progression/relapse. PBMC sampling occurred before vaccination, two weeks after the third dose, and at progression. As to this clone: The target antigen is unknown.

Germline assignment: CDR1 KGHSH and CDR2 LQKENI. Trimming took 2 bases from V and 6 from J; bases not matched to a gene: 8. The CDR3 spans 15 residues. Primers: 60 V beta forward and 13 J beta reverse. Sequencing used immunoSEQ multiplex PCR; TCRdb keeps in-frame clones, though not all of them. The sample lists approximately 85,000 clones; 85% were seen once. This receptor was identified in a human donor with glioblastoma. The chain employs TRBV18 and TRBJ2-7; 9 bases are shared with TRBD1. This specimen was blood, taken after dendritic cell vaccination. This chain's CDR3 is CASSPTRDRDFEQYF. The CDR3 DNA follows: TGTGCCAGCTCACCAACCCGGGACAGGGACTTCGAGCAGTACTTC.